The clone carrying this T cell receptor (beta chain) was recorded a few times. The antigen is undetermined. Corrective cardiac operations yielded the resected thymus tissue. Measured with immunoSEQ multiplex PCR; TCRdb has only the in-frame clones, and not every one. This sample has approximately 71,000 clones, with approximately 95% found just once. CDR1 and CDR2 (germline): SEHNR, FQNEAQ (reference sequence). V was pared by 5 bases and J by 4 bases, with 15 bases between. The CDR3 has 14 residues. The data are from a study of human thymus T cells. Broader study findings: Unrelated individuals reportedly shared highly overlapping thymic TCR repertoires.

The chain has TRBV7-9 and TRBJ2-7; possible D gene TRBD2, 6 bases. What was sequenced was thymus tissue. This clonotype originated in a girl under three years old with a congenital heart defect but otherwise immunologically healthy. CDR3 coding DNA: TGTGCCAGCAGCCTTCCGGGACTCAATTACGAGCAGTACTTC. As protein: CASSLPGLNYEQYF.